The rows below give T cell receptor beta chains drawn from one sample of a study of T-cell reconstitution after alpha-beta-depleted transplantation in children. A single record per CDR3 protein comes from TCRdb applying MiXCR to the PCR reads. The sample yields roughly 500,000 distinct CDR3 sequences, approximately 20% seen once. The source was PBMCs from the stem cell graft donor, collected from the stem cell graft. Receptors originate from a human donor who donated a stem cell graft to a child with acute lymphoblastic leukemia. Both conserved end residues are part of each CDR3. The D gene is left open where the match is weak.

V | D | CDR3
TRBV29-1 | - | CSAGFASAYNEQFF
TRBV27 | TRBD2 | CASSQRLAGDHEQYF
TRBV12-3/TRBV12-4 | - | CASSLSVFRGNEQFF
TRBV27 | - | CASSLRGPGELFF
TRBV12-3/TRBV12-4 | TRBD2 | CASSYEGLAGTVF
TRBV5-1 | - | CASSLEQGFDQPQHF
TRBV15 | - | CATSENRERSSYEQYF
TRBV20-1 | - | CSASERSSYNSPLHF
TRBV29-1 | TRBD2 | CSVERRLAGYNEQFF
TRBV20-1 | - | CSAALATWSYNEQFF
TRBV9 | - | CASSVVAQGHEQYF
TRBV7-9 | - | CASSLAREAFF
TRBV3-1 | - | CASGPQDSLVDEQFF
TRBV7-2 | - | CASSPTGHYGYTF
TRBV5-1 | - | CASSGELGTTYEQYF
TRBV27 | - | CASSRGRSSYNEQFF
TRBV5-1 | - | CASSLGQGLAYEQYF
TRBV12-3/TRBV12-4 | - | CASRDPLGSGYTF
TRBV12-3/TRBV12-4 | - | CASSLVQGHQPQHF
TRBV6-5 | - | CASSYYPDSYNEQFF
TRBV5-1 | - | CASSGGQGAYNEQFF
TRBV27 | TRBD2 | CASWPGLAGSGGAGDTQYF
TRBV27 | - | CASSLVFRGRKQETQYF
TRBV7-8 | - | CASSLPARKDYEQYF
TRBV4-1 | TRBD1 | CASSQWDSYNEQFF
TRBV2 | TRBD1 | CASRAQGSSYGYTF
TRBV6-1 | - | CASSSKGSYNEQFF
TRBV7-9 | - | CASSLFDGTEAFF
TRBV27 | - | CASRLWQGSNTEAFF
TRBV29-1 | - | CSVETGLADTYEQYF
TRBV27 | - | CASQLSGRPSSYNSPLHF
TRBV20-1 | - | CSARGEAEQFF
TRBV19 | TRBD1 | CASTPRDRHNEQFF
TRBV19 | - | CASSIQGGADTQYF
TRBV5-1 | - | CASRKEDTGHEQYF
TRBV12-3/TRBV12-4 | - | CASSPGSEAFF
TRBV6-1 | TRBD1 | CASSLGQVKETQYF
TRBV20-1 | - | CSAEFDRMRGNEQFF